The T cell receptor (beta chain) under discussion was sequenced for a study of T cell responses to AZD1222 COVID-19 vaccine. Looking at the study overall: Second-dose recipients at about 4 or about 12 weeks were treated as one pooled group. Findings and limits, study-wide: Only 5 or 6 AZD1222 recipients were seropositive at baseline.

Some clones are missing from TCRdb's copy, which holds only in-frame ones; the method was immunoSEQ multiplex PCR. The sample has approximately 170,000 clones, approximately 92% seen once. In its sample, this clone was seen once. Antigen: not known. V lost 3 bases and J lost 2, with 5 bases in between. This CDR3 region has 12 residues. Germline CDR1 reads SEHNR; CDR2 reads FQNEAQ (reference sequence). This material consisted of peripheral blood, taken on day 0 of AZD1222 vaccination. The chain combines TRBV7-9 with TRBJ2-7, with D hard to call. The sequence derives from an adult in good health. The CDR3 nucleotides are TGTGCCAGCAGCTTGGTCACCTACGAGCAGTACTTC. As protein: CASSLVTYEQYF.